This passage covers 6 T cell receptor beta chains from one sample sequenced in a study of blood T cell repertoires in COVID-19. Assay used: immunoSEQ multiplex PCR; TCRdb lists only in-frame clones, some missing. The table has a few hundred thousand clones, about 90% seen once. Sequencing input: PBMCs or T cells enriched from blood (not recorded which). The source of these receptors is a woman aged 25 to 45 who had recovered from COVID-19.

The CDR3 reads CASSFQEYYEQYF. For the CDR3, the DNA is TGTGCCAGCAGCTTCCAGGAATACTACGAGCAGTACTTC. The chain joins TRBV5-5 to TRBJ2-7; no clear D. From germline, CDR1 is SGHKS and CDR2 YYEKEE (reference sequence). V was trimmed by 2 bases and J by 3 bases, leaving 9 bases between them. The CDR3 extends over 13 amino acids.

This clone was picked up a small number of times. The V gene is TRBV11-2, the J gene TRBJ1-1; maybe TRBD1 (6 bases). This CDR3 has 15 amino acids. Deletions cut 4 bases from V and 4 bases from J, with 16 bases between. The germline CDR1 and CDR2 sequences are SGHAT and FQNNGV. The CDR3 spells CASSSTSNRATEAFF. CDR3 sequence (DNA): TGTGCCAGCAGCTCTACCTCGAACAGGGCCACTGAAGCTTTCTTT.

The V call is TRBV19, the J call TRBJ2-2; maybe TRBD1 (5 bases). Trimming stripped 1 base from V and 0 bases from J, with 9 bases between. CDR1 and CDR2 from the germline V gene are LNHDA and SQIVND (reference sequence). CDR3 length: 16 amino acids. The CDR3 sequence is CASSIVWGTNTGELFF. The CDR3 nucleotides are TGTGCCAGTAGTATAGTGTGGGGCACGAACACCGGGGAGCTGTTTTTT.

V is TRBV18 and J is TRBJ1-2; 7 positions match TRBD1. V was clipped by 4 bases and J by 4 bases; unmatched bases: 3. This CDR3 comprises 13 residues. Looked up from germline, CDR1 is KGHSH and CDR2 is LQKENI. CDR3 amino acids: CASSLRQGYGYTF. The CDR3 DNA is TGTGCCAGCTCACTAAGACAGGGCTATGGCTACACCTTC.

The V call is TRBV5-1, the J call TRBJ2-7; no definite D call. This CDR3 contains 11 residues. Germline loops: CDR1 SGHRS, CDR2 YFSETQ. V lost 6 bases and J 12 bases, leaving 16 bases between the germline ends. In DNA form, the CDR3 reads TGCGCCAGCAATACCTACGACAAGTCGTACTTC. Translation gives CASNTYDKSYF.

The CDR3 DNA is TGCGCCAGCAGCTTGTCAGCAGGAGGCGGAGATACGCAGTATTTT. Translating it yields CASSLSAGGGDTQYF. The V gene is TRBV5-1, the J gene TRBJ2-3, with D tentatively TRBD2 (5 bases). V shed 1 base and J shed 5 bases, with 14 bases lying between them. The germline CDR1 and CDR2 sequences are SGHRS and YFSETQ. CDR3 length: 15 amino acids. The full variable domain, in which reference TRBV5-1 and TRBJ2-3 provide the parts outside the CDR3, is KAGVTQTPRYLIKTRGQQVTLSCSPISGHRSVSWYQQTPGQGLQFLFEYFSETQRNKGNFPGRFSGRQFSNSRSEMNVSTLELGDSALYLCASSLSAGGGDTQYFGPGTRLTVL.